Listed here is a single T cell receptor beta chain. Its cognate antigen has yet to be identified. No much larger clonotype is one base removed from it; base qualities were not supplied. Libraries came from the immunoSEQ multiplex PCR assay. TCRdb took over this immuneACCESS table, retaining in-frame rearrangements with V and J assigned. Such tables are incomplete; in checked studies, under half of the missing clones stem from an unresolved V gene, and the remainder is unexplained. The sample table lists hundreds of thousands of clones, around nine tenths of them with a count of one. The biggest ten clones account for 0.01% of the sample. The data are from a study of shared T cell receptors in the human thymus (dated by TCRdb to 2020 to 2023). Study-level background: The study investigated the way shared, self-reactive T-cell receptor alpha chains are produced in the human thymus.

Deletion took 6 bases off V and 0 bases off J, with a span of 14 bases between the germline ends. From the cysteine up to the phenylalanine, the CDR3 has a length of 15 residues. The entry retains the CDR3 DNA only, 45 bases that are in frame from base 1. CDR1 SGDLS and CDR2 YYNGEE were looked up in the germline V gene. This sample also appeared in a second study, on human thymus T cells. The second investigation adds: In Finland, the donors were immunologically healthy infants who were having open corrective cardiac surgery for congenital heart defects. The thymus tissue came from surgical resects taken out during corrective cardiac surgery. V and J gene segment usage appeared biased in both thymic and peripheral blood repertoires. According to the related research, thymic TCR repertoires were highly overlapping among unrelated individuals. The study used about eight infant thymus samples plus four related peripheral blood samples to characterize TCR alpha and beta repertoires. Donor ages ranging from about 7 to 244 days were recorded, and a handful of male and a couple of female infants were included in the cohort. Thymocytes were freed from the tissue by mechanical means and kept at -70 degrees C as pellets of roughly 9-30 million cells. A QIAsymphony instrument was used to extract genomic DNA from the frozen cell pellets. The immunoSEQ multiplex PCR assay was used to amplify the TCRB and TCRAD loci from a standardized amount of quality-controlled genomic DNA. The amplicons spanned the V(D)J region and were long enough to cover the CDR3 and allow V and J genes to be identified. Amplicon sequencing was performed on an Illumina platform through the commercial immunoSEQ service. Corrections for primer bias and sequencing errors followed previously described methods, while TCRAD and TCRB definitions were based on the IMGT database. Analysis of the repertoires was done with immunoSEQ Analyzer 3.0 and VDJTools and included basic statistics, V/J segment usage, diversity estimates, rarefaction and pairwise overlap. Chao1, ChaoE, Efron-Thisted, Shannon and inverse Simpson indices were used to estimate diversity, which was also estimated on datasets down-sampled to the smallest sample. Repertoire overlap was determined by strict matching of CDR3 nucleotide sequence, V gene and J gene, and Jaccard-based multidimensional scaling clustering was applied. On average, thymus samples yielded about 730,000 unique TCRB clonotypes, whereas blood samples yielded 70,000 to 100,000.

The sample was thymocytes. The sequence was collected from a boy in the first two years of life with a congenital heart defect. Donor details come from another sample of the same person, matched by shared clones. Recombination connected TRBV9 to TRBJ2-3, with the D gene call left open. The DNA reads TGTGCCAGCAAAGCCGCCGAGTTAAGCACAGATACGCAGTATTTT. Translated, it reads CASKAAELSTDTQYF.